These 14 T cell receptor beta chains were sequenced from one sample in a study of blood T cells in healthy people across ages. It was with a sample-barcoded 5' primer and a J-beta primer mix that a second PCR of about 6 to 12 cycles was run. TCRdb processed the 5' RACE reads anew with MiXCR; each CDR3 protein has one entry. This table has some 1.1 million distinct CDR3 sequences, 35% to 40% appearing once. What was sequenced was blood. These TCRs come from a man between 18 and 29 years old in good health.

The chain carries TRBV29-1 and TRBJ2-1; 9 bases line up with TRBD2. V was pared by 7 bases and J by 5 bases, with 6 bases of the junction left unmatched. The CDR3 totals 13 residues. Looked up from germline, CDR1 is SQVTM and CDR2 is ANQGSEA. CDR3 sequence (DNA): TGCAGCGGACTAGCGGCCCCTCACAATGAGCAGTTCTTC. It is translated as CSGLAAPHNEQFF.

CDR3 region: CASFRGDTEAFF. The CDR3 DNA is TGTGCCAGCTTCCGAGGGGACACTGAAGCTTTCTTT. The chain employs TRBV5-4 and TRBJ1-1, with D possibly being TRBD1 (5 bases). Germline assignment: CDR1 SGHNT and CDR2 YYREEE (reference sequence). Between the trimmed V and J ends, which lost 7 bases and 3 bases, there was a span of 10 bases. The CDR3 runs 12 residues. The full variable domain, with the rest looked up from reference TRBV5-4 and TRBJ1-1, is ETGVTQSPTHLIKTRGQQVTLRCSSQSGHNTVSWYQQALGQGPQFIFQYYREEENGRGNFPPRFSGLQFPNYSSELNVNALELDDSALYLCASFRGDTEAFFGQGTRLTVV.

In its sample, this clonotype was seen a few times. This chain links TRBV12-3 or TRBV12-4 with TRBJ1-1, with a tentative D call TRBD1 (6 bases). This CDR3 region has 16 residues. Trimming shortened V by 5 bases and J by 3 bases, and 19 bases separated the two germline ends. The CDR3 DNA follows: TGTGCCAGCAGTCCAGTACAGGGCTGGGCGTACACTGAAGCTTTCTTT. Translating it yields CASSPVQGWAYTEAFF.

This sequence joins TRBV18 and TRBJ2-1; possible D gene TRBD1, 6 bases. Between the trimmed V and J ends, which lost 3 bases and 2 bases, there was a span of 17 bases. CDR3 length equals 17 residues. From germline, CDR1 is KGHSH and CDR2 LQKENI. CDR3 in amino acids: CASSPTKQGVTYNEQFF. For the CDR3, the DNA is TGTGCCAGCTCACCGACCAAACAGGGAGTTACCTACAATGAGCAGTTCTTC. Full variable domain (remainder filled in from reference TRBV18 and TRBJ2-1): NAGVMQNPRHLVRRRGQEARLRCSPMKGHSHVYWYRQLPEEGLKFMVYLQKENIIDESGMPKERFSAEFPKEGPSILRIQQVVRGDSAAYFCASSPTKQGVTYNEQFFGPGTRLTVL.

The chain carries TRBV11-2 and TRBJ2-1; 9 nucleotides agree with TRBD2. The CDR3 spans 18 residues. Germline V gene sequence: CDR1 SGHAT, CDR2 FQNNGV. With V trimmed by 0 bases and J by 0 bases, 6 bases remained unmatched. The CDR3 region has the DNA TGTGCCAGCAGCTTAGATCGGAGGCGGGGGGGCTCCTACAATGAGCAGTTCTTC. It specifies CASSLDRRRGGSYNEQFF.

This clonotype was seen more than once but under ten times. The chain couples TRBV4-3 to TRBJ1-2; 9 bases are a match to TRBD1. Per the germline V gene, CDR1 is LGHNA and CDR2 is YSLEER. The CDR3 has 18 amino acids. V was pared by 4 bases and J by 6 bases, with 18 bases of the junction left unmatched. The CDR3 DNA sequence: TGCGCCAGCAGCCTCGCCTGGGGGGGACAGGGTTTAAGAGATGGCTACACCTTC. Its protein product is CASSLAWGGQGLRDGYTF.

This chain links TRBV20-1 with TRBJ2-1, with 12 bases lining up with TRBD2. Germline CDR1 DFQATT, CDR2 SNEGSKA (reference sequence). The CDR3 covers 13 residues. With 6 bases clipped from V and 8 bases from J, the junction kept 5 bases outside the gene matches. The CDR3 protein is CSAASGGADEQFF. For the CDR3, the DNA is TGCAGTGCGGCTAGCGGGGGGGCCGATGAGCAGTTCTTC.

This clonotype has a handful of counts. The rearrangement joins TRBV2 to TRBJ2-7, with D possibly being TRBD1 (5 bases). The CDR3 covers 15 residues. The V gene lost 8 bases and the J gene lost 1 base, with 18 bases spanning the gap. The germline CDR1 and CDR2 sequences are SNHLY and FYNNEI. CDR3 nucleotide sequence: TGTGCCAGCCAAGGGGCCGGGCTCCCTTCCTACGAGCAGTACTTC. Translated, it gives CASQGAGLPSYEQYF.

CDR3: CASSYVLRTGIHTGELFF. CDR3 coding DNA: TGTGCCAGCAGTTACGTTTTGAGGACAGGGATCCACACCGGGGAGCTGTTTTTT. The rearrangement links TRBV6-2 or TRBV6-3 to TRBJ2-2, with 8 bases aligning to TRBD1. The CDR3 sequence is 18 residues long. Germline V gene data show CDR1 as MNHEY and CDR2 as SVGEGT. V trimming: 2 bases; J trimming: 3 bases; junction bases outside the gene matches: 11.

CDR3 residues: CSARDPGNEQFF. The DNA of the CDR3 is TGCAGTGCTAGAGATCCGGGCAATGAGCAGTTCTTC. The gene calls are TRBV20-1 and TRBJ2-1; D is unclear. CDR1 and CDR2 from the germline V gene are DFQATT and SNEGSKA (reference sequence). Trimming cost V 0 bases and J 6 bases, with 6 bases left between them. The CDR3 has 12 residues.

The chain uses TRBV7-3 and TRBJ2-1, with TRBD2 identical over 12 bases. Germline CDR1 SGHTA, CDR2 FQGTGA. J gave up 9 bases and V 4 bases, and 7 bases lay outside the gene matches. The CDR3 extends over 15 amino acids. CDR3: CASSSRLAGVGEQFF. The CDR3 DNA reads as TGTGCCAGCAGCTCACGACTAGCGGGGGTGGGTGAGCAGTTCTTC. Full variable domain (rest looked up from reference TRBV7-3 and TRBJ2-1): GAGVSQTPSNKVTEKGKYVELRCDPISGHTALYWYRQSLGQGPEFLIYFQGTGAADDSGLPNDRFFAVRPEGSVSTLKIQRTERGDSAVYLCASSSRLAGVGEQFFGPGTRLTVL.

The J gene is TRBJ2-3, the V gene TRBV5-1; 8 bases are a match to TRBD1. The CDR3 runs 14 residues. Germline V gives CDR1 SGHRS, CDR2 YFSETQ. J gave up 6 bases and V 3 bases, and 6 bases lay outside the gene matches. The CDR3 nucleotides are TGCGCCAGCAGCTCAGGACAGGGATGGGATACGCAGTATTTT. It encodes CASSSGQGWDTQYF.

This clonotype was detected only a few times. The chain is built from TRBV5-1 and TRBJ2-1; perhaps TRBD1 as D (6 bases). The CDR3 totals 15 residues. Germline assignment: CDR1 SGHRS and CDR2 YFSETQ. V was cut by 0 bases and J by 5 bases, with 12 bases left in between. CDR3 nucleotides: TGCGCCAGCAGCTTGGACAGGGAAGGTGACAATGAGCAGTTCTTC. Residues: CASSLDREGDNEQFF.

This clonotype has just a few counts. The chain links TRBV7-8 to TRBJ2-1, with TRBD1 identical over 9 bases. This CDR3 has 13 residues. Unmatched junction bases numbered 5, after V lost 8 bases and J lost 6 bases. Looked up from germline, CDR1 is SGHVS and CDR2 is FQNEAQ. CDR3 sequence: CASPGTGFNEQFF. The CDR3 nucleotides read TGTGCCAGCCCCGGGACAGGGTTCAATGAGCAGTTCTTC.